The present entry profiles one T cell receptor beta chain with its context. The source of the sample is a study of T cell changes during pregnancy in multiple sclerosis. Profiled with immunoSEQ multiplex PCR; TCRdb holds only in-frame clones, not every one. The repertoire holds under 50,000 clones, with about 95% as singletons. The sample here was CD8+ T cells from peripheral blood mononuclear cells, taken in the first trimester of pregnancy. The TCR was taken from a female donor with multiple sclerosis, enrolled in a pregnancy study.

The CDR3 here is CASSIQAGGSNEQYF. The CDR3 nucleotides read TGTGCCAGTAGTATCCAAGCGGGAGGTAGCAACGAGCAGTACTTC. The gene calls are TRBV19 and TRBJ2-7, with 9 bases aligning to TRBD2. With V trimmed by 3 bases and J by 5 bases, 8 bases remained unmatched. Germline CDR1 and CDR2: LNHDA and SQIVND (reference sequence). The CDR3 is 15 amino acids.